This entry describes one T cell receptor beta chain. The sample belongs to a study of blood T cell repertoires in COVID-19. Study at large: The study drew acute and convalescent COVID-19 samples from the United States, Italy and Spain. Sample material is recorded as cDNA or gDNA derived from T cells, B-cell-depleted T cells, or PBMCs.

The authors' processing: Amplification from reference gene primers served as the basis for estimated nucleated cell counts. TCRdb's copy holds only in-frame clones and misses some; the assay was immunoSEQ multiplex PCR. That table gives V, J and clone size, and the DNA gave D and trimming. The top ten clones hold about 8.6% of a sample with approximately 250,000 clones, roughly 86% of them seen once. CDR3 length equals 15 residues. The germline V gene has CDR1 MDHEN and CDR2 SYDVKM. Trimming took 7 bases from V and 0 from J; bases not matched to a gene: 7. The chain joins TRBV28 to TRBJ2-7, with 9 bases fitting TRBD1. Sequencing input: peripheral blood. The source is a man aged 35 to 55 with active or convalescent COVID-19. The DNA of the CDR3 is TGTGCCAGCACTTCGGGACAGGGAAGCTCCTACGAGCAGTACTTC. Its protein product is CASTSGQGSSYEQYF.